This TCR beta chain was observed in a study of early T cells in non-severe SARS-CoV-2 infection. The study's findings and limits: The study's VDJdb matching favored anti-spike CD8 responses and missed private and CD4 specificities.

This clonotype counts as medium-sized (0.01 to 0.1%). What it binds is not known. TCRdb used MiXCR to reprocess the 5' RACE reads, holding one entry per CDR3 protein. The sample holds tens of thousands of distinct CDR3 sequences, about 4.9% seen once. Germline CDR1 reads SGHNT; CDR2 reads YENEEA. There are 15 residues in the CDR3. V was shortened by 0 bases and J by 9 bases, with 12 bases between the two germline ends. The source was whole blood, collected at baseline. The chain combines TRBV11-3 with TRBJ1-6; D gene unclear. The source of this sequence is an adult who was a healthcare worker with PCR-confirmed SARS-CoV-2 infection or an uninfected control (not recorded which). CDR3 sequence (DNA): TGTGCCAGCAGCTTAGATCCGACTGGCAGTTCACCCCTCCACTTT. Its protein product is CASSLDPTGSSPLHF.